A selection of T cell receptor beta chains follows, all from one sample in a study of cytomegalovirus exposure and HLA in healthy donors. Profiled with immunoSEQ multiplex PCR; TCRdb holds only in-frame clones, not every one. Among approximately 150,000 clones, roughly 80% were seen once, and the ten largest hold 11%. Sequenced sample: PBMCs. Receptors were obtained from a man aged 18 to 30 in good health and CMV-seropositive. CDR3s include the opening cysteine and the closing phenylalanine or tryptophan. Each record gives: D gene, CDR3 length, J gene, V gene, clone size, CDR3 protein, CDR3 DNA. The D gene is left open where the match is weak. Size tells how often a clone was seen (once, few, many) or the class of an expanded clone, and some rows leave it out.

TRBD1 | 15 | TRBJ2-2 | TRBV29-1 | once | CSVYLTGAQTGELFF | TGCAGCGTTTACCTTACAGGGGCTCAAACCGGGGAGCTGTTTTTT
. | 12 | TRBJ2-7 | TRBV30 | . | CAWRWRFTEQYF | TGTGCCTGGAGATGGAGGTTCACGGAGCAGTACTTC
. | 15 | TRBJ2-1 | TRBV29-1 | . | CRVEDGRAVGNEQFF | TGCCGCGTTGAAGATGGGAGAGCCGTCGGGAATGAGCAGTTCTTC
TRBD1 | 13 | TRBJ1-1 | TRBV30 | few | CAWKLGQGLEAFF | TGTGCCTGGAAGCTGGGACAGGGGCTGGAAGCTTTCTTT
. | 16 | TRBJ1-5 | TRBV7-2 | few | CARSLYGGEEGQPQHF | TGTGCCCGCAGCCTCTACGGCGGGGAGGAGGGTCAGCCCCAGCATTTT
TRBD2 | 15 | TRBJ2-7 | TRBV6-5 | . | CASSGGLADSYEQYF | TGTGCCAGCAGTGGCGGACTAGCGGACTCCTACGAGCAGTACTTC
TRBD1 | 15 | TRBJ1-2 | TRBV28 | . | CASSAGTGEYYGYTF | TGTGCCAGCAGTGCCGGGACAGGGGAGTACTATGGCTACACCTTC
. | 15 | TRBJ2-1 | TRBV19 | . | CASSETGSSYNEQFF | TGTGCCAGTAGTGAGACAGGAAGCTCCTACAATGAGCAGTTCTTC
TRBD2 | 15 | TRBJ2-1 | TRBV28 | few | CASSPGLAVYNEQFF | TGTGCCAGCAGTCCGGGACTAGCGGTCTACAATGAGCAGTTCTTC
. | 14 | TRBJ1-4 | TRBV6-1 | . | CASTKTRANEKLFF | TGTGCCAGCACCAAGACACGAGCTAATGAAAAACTGTTTTTT
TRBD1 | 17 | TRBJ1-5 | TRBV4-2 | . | CASSQGQGVYSNQPQHF | TGTGCCAGCAGCCAAGGACAGGGGGTTTATAGCAATCAGCCCCAGCATTTT
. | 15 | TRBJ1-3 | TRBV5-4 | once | CASSLSWGGGNTIYF | TGTGCCAGCAGCTTGTCGTGGGGCGGTGGAAACACCATATATTTT
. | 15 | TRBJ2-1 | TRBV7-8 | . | CASSLQGLQVNEQFF | TGTGCCAGCAGCTTGCAGGGACTCCAGGTCAATGAGCAGTTCTTC
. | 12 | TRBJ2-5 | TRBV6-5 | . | CASRTTSETQYF | TGTGCCAGCAGAACAACGTCGGAGACCCAGTACTTC
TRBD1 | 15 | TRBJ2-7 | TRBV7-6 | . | CASSPHADRGYEQYF | TGTGCCAGCAGCCCGCACGCGGACAGGGGATACGAGCAGTACTTC
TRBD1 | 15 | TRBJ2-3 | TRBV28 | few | CASSQQTGNTDTQYF | TGTGCCAGCAGTCAACAGACAGGGAACACAGATACGCAGTATTTT
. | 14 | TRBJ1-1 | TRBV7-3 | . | CASSLGPSNTEAFF | TGTGCCAGCAGCTTGGGCCCATCGAACACTGAAGCTTTCTTT
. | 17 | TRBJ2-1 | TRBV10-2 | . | CASSESIGGGSYNEQFF | TGCGCCAGCAGTGAGTCGATAGGCGGAGGCTCCTACAATGAGCAGTTCTTC
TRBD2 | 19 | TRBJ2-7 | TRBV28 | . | CASSPTSGSWNQRPYEQYF | TGTGCCAGCAGCCCCACTAGCGGGAGTTGGAATCAACGCCCCTACGAGCAGTACTTC
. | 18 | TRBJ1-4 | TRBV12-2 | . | CASRCTGEQPGTNEKLFF | TGTGCAAGTCGGTGCACAGGGGAACAACCGGGAACTAATGAAAAACTGTTTTTT
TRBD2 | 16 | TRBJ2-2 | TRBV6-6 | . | CASSPRTSGYTGELFF | TGTGCCAGCAGTCCCCGGACTAGCGGGTACACCGGGGAGCTGTTTTTT
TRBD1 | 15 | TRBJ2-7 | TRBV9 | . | CASSVGATGGYEQYF | TGTGCCAGCAGCGTAGGAGCAACAGGGGGCTACGAGCAGTACTTC
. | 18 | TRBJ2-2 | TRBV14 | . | CASSQASARGRGTGELFF | TGTGCCAGCAGCCAAGCGAGCGCCCGCGGAAGAGGGACCGGGGAGCTGTTTTTT
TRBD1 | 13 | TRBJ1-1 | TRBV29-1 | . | CRVDRGPNTEAFF | TGCAGAGTAGACAGGGGACCGAACACTGAAGCTTTCTTT
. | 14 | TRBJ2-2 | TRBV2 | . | CASKEGGFTGELFF | TGTGCCAGCAAGGAGGGAGGCTTCACCGGGGAGCTGTTTTTT
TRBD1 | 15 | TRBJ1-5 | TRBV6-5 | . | CASRSQGGSNQPQHF | TGTGCCAGCAGATCTCAGGGGGGTAGCAATCAGCCCCAGCATTTT
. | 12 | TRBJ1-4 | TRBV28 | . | CASRTSPEKLFF | TGTGCCAGCAGGACTAGTCCTGAAAAACTGTTTTTT
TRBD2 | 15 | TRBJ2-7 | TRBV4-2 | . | CASSQASGGTYEQYF | TGTGCCAGCAGCCAAGCTAGCGGGGGGACCTACGAGCAGTACTTC
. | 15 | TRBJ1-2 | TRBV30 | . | CAWSGDAISSHGYTF | TGTGCCTGGAGTGGTGACGCGATTAGCTCCCATGGCTACACCTTC
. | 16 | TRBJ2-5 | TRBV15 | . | CATSTRRRGGQETQYF | TGTGCCACCAGCACTCGGCGGAGAGGGGGACAAGAGACCCAGTACTTC
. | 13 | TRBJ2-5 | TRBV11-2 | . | CASVPMTGETQYF | TGTGCCAGCGTCCCGATGACAGGAGAGACCCAGTACTTC
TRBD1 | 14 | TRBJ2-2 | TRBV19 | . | CASSITGVAGELFF | TGTGCCAGTAGTATCACAGGGGTGGCCGGGGAGCTGTTTTTT
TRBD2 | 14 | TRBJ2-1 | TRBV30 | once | CAWRRTRVVNEQFF | TGTGCCTGGAGAAGGACTAGGGTGGTGAATGAGCAGTTCTTC
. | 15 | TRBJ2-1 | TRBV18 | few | CASIEALSSYNEQFF | TGTGCCAGTATAGAGGCGCTGAGCTCCTACAATGAGCAGTTCTTC
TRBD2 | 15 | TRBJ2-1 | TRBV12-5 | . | CASGPSAGVLSEQFF | TGTGCTAGTGGCCCTTCGGCGGGAGTTTTGAGTGAGCAGTTCTTC
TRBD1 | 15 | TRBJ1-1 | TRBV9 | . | CASSPWEGQDTEAFF | TGTGCCAGCAGCCCCTGGGAGGGACAGGACACTGAAGCTTTCTTT
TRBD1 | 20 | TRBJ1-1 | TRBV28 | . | CASTPSLGDRESRTNTEAFF | TGTGCCAGCACTCCGTCGTTGGGGGACAGGGAGAGTCGGACGAACACTGAAGCTTTCTTT
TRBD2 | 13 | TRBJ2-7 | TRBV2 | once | CAGTSGKSYEQYF | TGTGCCGGAACTAGCGGGAAGAGCTACGAGCAGTACTTC
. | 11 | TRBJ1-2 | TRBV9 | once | CASSAISGYTF | TGTGCCAGCAGCGCTATAAGTGGCTACACCTTC
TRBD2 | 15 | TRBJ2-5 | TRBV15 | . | CATSILTSGSSAQYF | TGTGCCACCAGCATCCTGACTAGCGGGAGCTCGGCCCAGTACTTC
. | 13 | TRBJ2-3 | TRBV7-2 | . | CASSLQGPDTQYF | TGTGCCAGCAGCTTACAGGGCCCAGATACGCAGTATTTT
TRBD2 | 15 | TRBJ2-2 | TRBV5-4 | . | CASSPIAGATGELFF | TGTGCCAGCAGCCCAATAGCGGGAGCCACCGGGGAGCTGTTTTTT
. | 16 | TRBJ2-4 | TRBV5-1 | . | CASSRVISSAKNIQYF | TGCGCCAGCAGCCGGGTCATATCGAGCGCCAAAAACATTCAGTACTTC
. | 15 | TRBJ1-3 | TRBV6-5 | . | CASSFTGNSGNTIYF | TGTGCCAGCAGTTTTACAGGAAACTCTGGAAACACCATATATTTT
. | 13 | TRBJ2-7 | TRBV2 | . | CASSEPNTYEQYF | TGTGCCAGCAGTGAACCCAACACCTACGAGCAGTACTTC
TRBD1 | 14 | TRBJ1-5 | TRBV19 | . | CASQDRGRRQPQHF | TGTGCCAGTCAGGACAGGGGGCGCCGGCAGCCCCAGCATTTT
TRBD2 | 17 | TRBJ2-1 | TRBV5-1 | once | CASSYTLAGGSYNEQFF | TGCGCCAGCAGCTACACACTAGCGGGAGGCTCCTACAATGAGCAGTTCTTC
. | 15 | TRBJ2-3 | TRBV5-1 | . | CASSLRVPRTDTQYF | TGCGCCAGCAGCTTGCGGGTCCCCCGGACAGATACGCAGTATTTT
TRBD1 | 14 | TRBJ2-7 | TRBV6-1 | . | CASRLDRHSYEQYF | TGTGCCAGCAGGCTGGACAGGCACTCCTACGAGCAGTACTTC
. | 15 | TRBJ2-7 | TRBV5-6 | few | CASSLRQGVSYEQYF | TGTGCCAGCAGCTTAAGGCAGGGTGTCTCCTACGAGCAGTACTTC